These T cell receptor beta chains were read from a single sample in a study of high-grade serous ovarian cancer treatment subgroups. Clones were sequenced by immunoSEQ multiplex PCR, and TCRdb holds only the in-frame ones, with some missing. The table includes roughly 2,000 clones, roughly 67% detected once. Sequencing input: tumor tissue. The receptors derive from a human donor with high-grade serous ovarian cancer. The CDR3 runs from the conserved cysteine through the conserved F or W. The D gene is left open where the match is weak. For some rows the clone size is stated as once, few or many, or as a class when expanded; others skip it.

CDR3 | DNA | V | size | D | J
CASSVDVTENSPLHF | TGTGCCAGCAGCGTAGATGTGACAGAAAATTCACCCCTCCACTTT | TRBV9 | NA | NA | TRBJ1-6
CASSPRTPRLNGYTF | TGTGCCAGCAGTCCCAGGACCCCCCGCCTCAATGGCTACACCTTC | TRBV28 | NA | NA | TRBJ1-2
CASSRMMSSGNTIYF | TGTGCCAGCAGCCGAATGATGAGCTCTGGAAACACCATATATTTT | TRBV11-2 | NA | NA | TRBJ1-3
CASSLEARGTGYTF | TGTGCCAGCAGCTTAGAGGCCAGGGGTACTGGCTACACCTTC | TRBV7-2 | NA | NA | TRBJ1-2
CASSISAGRGGGELFF | TGTGCCAGTAGTATATCCGCGGGCCGGGGGGGCGGGGAGCTGTTTTTT | TRBV19 | NA | TRBD2 | TRBJ2-2
CSVSGGLDEQYF | TGCAGCGTTTCGGGGGGCTTGGACGAGCAGTACTTC | TRBV29-1 | NA | NA | TRBJ2-7
CAWSQQGFYGYTF | TGTGCCTGGAGTCAACAGGGGTTCTATGGCTACACCTTC | TRBV30 | few | TRBD1 | TRBJ1-2
CSVEIQGSSEKLFF | TGCAGCGTTGAGATCCAGGGGAGTTCTGAAAAACTGTTTTTT | TRBV29-1 | NA | NA | TRBJ1-4
CASSVEASNEQFF | TGTGCCAGCAGCGTAGAAGCCAGCAATGAGCAGTTCTTC | TRBV9 | NA | NA | TRBJ2-1
CASRATGGIREQFF | TGTGCCAGCAGGGCGACAGGGGGAATAAGGGAGCAGTTCTTC | TRBV7-2 | large | TRBD1 | TRBJ2-1
CASSLSPQPGDEQYF | TGTGCCAGCAGTTTATCCCCGCAACCCGGGGACGAGCAGTACTTC | TRBV27 | NA | NA | TRBJ2-7
CASSFKGPGEQYF | TGTGCCAGCAGTTTCAAGGGTCCGGGGGAGCAGTACTTC | TRBV25-1 | NA | NA | TRBJ2-7
CASSSTYEQYF | TGTGCCAGCAGCTCAACCTACGAGCAGTACTTC | TRBV5-4 | once | NA | TRBJ2-7
CASGPGRAAWPQHF | TGTGCTAGTGGCCCTGGACGGGCGGCTTGGCCCCAGCATTTT | TRBV12-5 | NA | NA | TRBJ1-5
CAVNEGREADTQYF | TGTGCCGTCAACGAGGGTAGGGAGGCAGATACGCAGTATTTT | TRBV10-3 | NA | NA | TRBJ2-3
CASSLIRIPNEKLFF | TGTGCCAGCAGCTTAATAAGAATACCCAATGAAAAACTGTTTTTT | TRBV11-3 | NA | NA | TRBJ1-4